The present entry profiles one T cell receptor (beta chain) with its context. Germline values: CDR1 LNHDA, CDR2 SQIVND (reference sequence). This CDR3 is built from 16 residues. V lost 6 bases and J lost 0, with 17 bases in between. This entry belongs to a study of blood T cell repertoires in COVID-19. Study-wide context: Some COVID-19 samples were acute and others convalescent; all came from the United States, Italy and Spain. T cells, B-cell-depleted T cells, or PBMCs provided the cDNA or gDNA that served as material.

Authors' methods: Nucleated cell number was recorded as an estimate derived from reference gene primer amplification. Clones were sequenced by immunoSEQ multiplex PCR, and TCRdb holds only the in-frame ones, with some missing. The V and J calls and clone size come from that table; D and trimming were worked out from the DNA. The sample contains roughly 300,000 clones, roughly 90% of which appear only once. This receptor was taken from a man between 18 and 29 years old with active or convalescent COVID-19. V gene TRBV19 combines with J gene TRBJ1-1; D gene ambiguous. The sample taken for sequencing was peripheral blood. CDR3 in DNA: TGTGCCAGTAGAACTCCCCTCGGGGTCTTGAACACTGAAGCTTTCTTT. This translates into CASRTPLGVLNTEAFF.